This entry features one TCR beta chain sequence. The antigen is undetermined. There are 13 residues in the CDR3. V dropped 3 bases and J dropped 7 bases, with 9 bases sitting between them. TCRdb redid the calling of the 5' RACE reads with MiXCR, one entry per CDR3 protein. The sample includes 100,000 to 150,000 distinct CDR3 sequences, roughly 15% of them seen just once. This record comes from a study of T cells after yellow fever vaccination. Across the study: Preparation used SMART-Seq v4 Ultra Low Input for the low-cell-number fractions.

Study-level points and caveats: On re-exposure, the response was weaker but peaked faster, at day 5 versus 15.

The sample in question was CD8+ T cells sorted from PBMCs, obtained 5 days after the yellow fever booster vaccination. The receptor was isolated from a man younger than 35 who received the YFV17D yellow fever vaccine. V and J are TRBV12-3 or TRBV12-4 and TRBJ2-2, with D hard to call. The chain's CDR3 is CASSFGPGGELFF. The CDR3 DNA follows: TGTGCCAGCAGTTTCGGTCCGGGCGGGGAGCTGTTTTTT.